This TCR beta chain was retrieved from a study of patients and donors after allogeneic stem cell transplantation. This clonotype was detected a few times. V shed 2 bases, J shed 4 bases, and the junction held 3 bases outside the gene matches. CDR3 length: 15 residues. Germline lookup yields CDR1 SGHTA and CDR2 FQGTGA. TCRdb processed the RT-PCR reads anew with MiXCR; each CDR3 protein has one entry. The sample carries fewer than 95,000 distinct CDR3 sequences, approximately 5.2% recorded once. The chain is built from TRBV7-3 and TRBJ2-1; 9 bases align to TRBD2. Sequenced input: blood, either unsorted or a sorted T cell fraction (not recorded which). This TCR was sampled from a human donor who was either an allogeneic HSCT recipient or a stem cell or donor lymphocyte infusion donor (not recorded which). It is not recorded whose cells these are; they may come from a transplant donor. Here the CDR3 DNA reads TGTGCCAGCAGCTTAGAAGCGGGGGGTTACAATGAGCAGTTCTTC. This sequence encodes CASSLEAGGYNEQFF.